The rows below give T cell receptor beta chains drawn from one sample of a study of Ad26.COV2.S vaccination and SARS-CoV-2 variants. TCRdb's copy holds only in-frame clones and misses some; the assay was immunoSEQ multiplex PCR. The data hold about 440,000 clones, with 87% observed a single time. The source material was peripheral blood, sampled in a trial of Ad26.COV2.S vaccine versus placebo. The receptors stem from a person between 18 and 60 years old who received the Ad26.COV2.S COVID-19 vaccine or a placebo. The CDR3 runs from the conserved cysteine through the conserved F or W.

cdr3_aa: CASSEGRYGQPQHF
j_call: TRBJ1-5
v_call: TRBV6-1

cdr3_aa: CASSLEGSLYGYTF
j_call: TRBJ1-2
v_call: TRBV7-2

cdr3_aa: CASSPGALRYGYTF
j_call: TRBJ1-2
v_call: TRBV16

cdr3_aa: CAWVNGGYAYNSPLHF
j_call: TRBJ1-6
v_call: TRBV30

cdr3_aa: CALAGWETQYF
j_call: TRBJ2-5
v_call: TRBV27

cdr3_aa: CASSKGQGISYEQYF
j_call: TRBJ2-7
v_call: TRBV28

cdr3_aa: CASSVDAGGLAGTNEQFF
j_call: TRBJ2-1
v_call: TRBV9

cdr3_aa: CATSDFSLAGKTSTDTQYF
j_call: TRBJ2-3
v_call: TRBV24-1

cdr3_aa: CASSLTTSGSGKGEQFF
j_call: TRBJ2-1
v_call: TRBV7-3

cdr3_aa: CASSWQGYTDTQYF
j_call: TRBJ2-3
v_call: TRBV5-1

cdr3_aa: CASRLHRGGRGHEQYF
j_call: TRBJ2-7
v_call: TRBV11-3

cdr3_aa: CASSIKTGRNGEAFF
j_call: TRBJ1-1
v_call: TRBV2

cdr3_aa: CASSQVGTRDGYTF
j_call: TRBJ1-2
v_call: TRBV3-1/TRBV3-2

cdr3_aa: CATSKSETGTPGDYGYTF
j_call: TRBJ1-2
v_call: TRBV15

cdr3_aa: CASSPFPDVYEQYF
j_call: TRBJ2-7
v_call: TRBV18

cdr3_aa: CASRQTGAMNTEAFF
j_call: TRBJ1-1
v_call: TRBV6-2/TRBV6-3

cdr3_aa: CAWQRNTEAFF
j_call: TRBJ1-1
v_call: TRBV30

cdr3_aa: CSVLGGTDYEQYF
j_call: TRBJ2-7
v_call: TRBV29-1

cdr3_aa: CASSPRQGRGEKLFF
j_call: TRBJ1-4
v_call: TRBV7-6

cdr3_aa: CASSMEGLLGTF
j_call: TRBJ1-2
v_call: TRBV5-1

cdr3_aa: CASSQGAVLETQYF
j_call: TRBJ2-5
v_call: TRBV28

cdr3_aa: CASSLYSMGLAKADTQYF
j_call: TRBJ2-3
v_call: TRBV7-9

cdr3_aa: CASSLAGFDTQYF
j_call: TRBJ2-3
v_call: TRBV11-3

cdr3_aa: CAISELGEQYF
j_call: TRBJ2-7
v_call: TRBV10-3